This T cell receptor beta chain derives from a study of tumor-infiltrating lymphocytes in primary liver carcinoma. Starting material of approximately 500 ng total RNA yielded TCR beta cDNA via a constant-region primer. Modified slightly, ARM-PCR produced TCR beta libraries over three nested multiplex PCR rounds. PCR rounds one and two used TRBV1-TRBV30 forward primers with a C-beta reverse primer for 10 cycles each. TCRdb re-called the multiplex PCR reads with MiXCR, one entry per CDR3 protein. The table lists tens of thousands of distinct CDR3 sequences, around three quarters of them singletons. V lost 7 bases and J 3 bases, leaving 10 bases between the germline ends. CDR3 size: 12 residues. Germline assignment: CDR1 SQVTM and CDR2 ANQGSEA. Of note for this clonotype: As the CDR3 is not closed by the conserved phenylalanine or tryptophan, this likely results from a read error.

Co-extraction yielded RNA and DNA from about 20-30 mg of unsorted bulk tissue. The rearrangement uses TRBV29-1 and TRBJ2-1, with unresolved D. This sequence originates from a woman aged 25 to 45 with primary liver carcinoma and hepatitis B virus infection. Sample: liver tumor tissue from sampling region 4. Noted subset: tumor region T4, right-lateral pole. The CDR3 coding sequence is TGCAGCGCCCTAGGTGACTACAATGAGCAGTTCTCC. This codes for CSALGDYNEQFS.